This TCR beta chain is drawn from a study of T cell changes during pregnancy in multiple sclerosis. The sample holds one count of this clone. Sequenced by immunoSEQ multiplex PCR; TCRdb stores in-frame clones only, minus some. The repertoire consists of under 110,000 clones, with less than 95% occurring once and the leading ten covering 1.5% to 2%. The specimen comprised peripheral blood, sampled after pregnancy. This receptor was obtained from a female donor with multiple sclerosis, enrolled in a pregnancy study.

This CDR3 reads CASRKGGYTEAFF. CDR3 coding DNA: TGTGCCAGTAGGAAGGGAGGGTACACTGAAGCTTTCTTT. This chain uses TRBV19 with TRBJ1-1, with unresolved D. Germline-derived CDR1 and CDR2 are LNHDA and SQIVND (reference sequence). The CDR3 runs 13 residues. The germline V and J ends were trimmed by 6 bases and 3 bases, with 11 bases remaining between them.